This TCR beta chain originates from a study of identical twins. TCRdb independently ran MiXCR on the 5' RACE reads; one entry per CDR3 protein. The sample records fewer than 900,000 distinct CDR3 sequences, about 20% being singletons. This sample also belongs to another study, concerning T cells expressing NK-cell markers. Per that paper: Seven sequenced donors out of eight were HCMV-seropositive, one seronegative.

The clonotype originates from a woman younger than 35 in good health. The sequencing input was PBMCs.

CDR3 sequence: CASSFRERVPSNEQFF. The CDR3 DNA reads TGTGCCAGCAGTTTTCGGGAGCGGGTCCCATCAAATGAGCAGTTCTTC. The chain has TRBV12-3 or TRBV12-4 and TRBJ2-1, with a tentative D call TRBD2 (6 bases). The CDR3 contains 16 residues. Trimming took off 3 bases at V and 7 bases at J, with 19 bases between the two ends.